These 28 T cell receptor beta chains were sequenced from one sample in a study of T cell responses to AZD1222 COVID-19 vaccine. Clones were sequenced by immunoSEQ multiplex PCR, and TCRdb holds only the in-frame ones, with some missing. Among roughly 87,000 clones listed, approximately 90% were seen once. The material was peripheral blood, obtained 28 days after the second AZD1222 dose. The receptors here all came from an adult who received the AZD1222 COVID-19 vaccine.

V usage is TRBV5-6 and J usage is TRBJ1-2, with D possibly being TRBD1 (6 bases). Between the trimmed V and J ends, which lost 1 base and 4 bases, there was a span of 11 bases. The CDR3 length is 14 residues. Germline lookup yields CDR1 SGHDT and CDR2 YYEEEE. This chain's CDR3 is CASSLQGGGYGYTF. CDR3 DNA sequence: TGTGCCAGCAGCTTGCAAGGGGGTGGCTATGGCTACACCTTC.

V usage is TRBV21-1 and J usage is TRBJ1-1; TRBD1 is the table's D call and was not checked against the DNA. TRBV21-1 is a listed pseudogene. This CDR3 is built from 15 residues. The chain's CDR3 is CASSFTGDMSAEAFF. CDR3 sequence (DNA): TGTGCCAGCAGCTTCACCGGGGACATGAGCGCTGAAGCTTTCTTT.

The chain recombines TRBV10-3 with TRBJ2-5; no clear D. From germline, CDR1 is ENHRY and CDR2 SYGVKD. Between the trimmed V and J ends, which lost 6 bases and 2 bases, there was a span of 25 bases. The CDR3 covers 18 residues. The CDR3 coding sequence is TGTGCCATCAGGTCGGGCACGGGTAACAGTCTCTCTCAAGAGACCCAGTACTTC. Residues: CAIRSGTGNSLSQETQYF.

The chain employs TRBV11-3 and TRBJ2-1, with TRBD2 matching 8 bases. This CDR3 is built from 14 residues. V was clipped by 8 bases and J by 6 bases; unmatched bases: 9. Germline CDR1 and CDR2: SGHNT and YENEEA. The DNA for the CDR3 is TGTGCCAGCTCGGGGACTAGAGGGGTCAATGAGCAGTTCTTC. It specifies CASSGTRGVNEQFF.

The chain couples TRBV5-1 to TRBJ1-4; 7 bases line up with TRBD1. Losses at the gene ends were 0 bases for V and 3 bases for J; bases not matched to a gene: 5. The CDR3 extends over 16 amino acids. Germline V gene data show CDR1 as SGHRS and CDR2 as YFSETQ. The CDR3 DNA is TGCGCCAGCAGCTTGGTAGGCAGGGGGGCTAATGAAAAACTGTTTTTT. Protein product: CASSLVGRGANEKLFF.

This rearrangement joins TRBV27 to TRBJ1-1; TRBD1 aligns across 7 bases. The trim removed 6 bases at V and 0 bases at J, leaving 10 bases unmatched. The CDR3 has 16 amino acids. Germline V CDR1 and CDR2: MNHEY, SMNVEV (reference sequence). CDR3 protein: CASSPSTGDLNTEAFF. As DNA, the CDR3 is TGTGCCAGCAGCCCATCTACAGGGGACCTGAACACTGAAGCTTTCTTT.

CDR3 bases: TGCGCCAGCAGCTTTACGGGACAGGGGGATGAAAAACTGTTTTTT. The encoded protein is CASSFTGQGDEKLFF. The J gene is TRBJ1-4, the V gene TRBV5-1; 11 nucleotides line up with TRBD1. Trimming took 2 bases from V and 6 from J; bases not matched to a gene: 3. CDR3 length: 15 residues. Germline loops: CDR1 SGHRS, CDR2 YFSETQ. Drawing the rest from reference TRBV5-1 and TRBJ1-4, the complete variable domain is KAGVTQTPRYLIKTRGQQVTLSCSPISGHRSVSWYQQTPGQGLQFLFEYFSETQRNKGNFPGRFSGRQFSNSRSEMNVSTLELGDSALYLCASSFTGQGDEKLFFGSGTQLSVL.

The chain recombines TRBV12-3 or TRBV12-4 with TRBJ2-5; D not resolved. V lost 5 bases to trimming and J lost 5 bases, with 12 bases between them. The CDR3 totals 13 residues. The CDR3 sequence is CASSHGPDETQYF. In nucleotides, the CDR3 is TGTGCCAGCAGTCATGGACCGGATGAGACCCAGTACTTC.

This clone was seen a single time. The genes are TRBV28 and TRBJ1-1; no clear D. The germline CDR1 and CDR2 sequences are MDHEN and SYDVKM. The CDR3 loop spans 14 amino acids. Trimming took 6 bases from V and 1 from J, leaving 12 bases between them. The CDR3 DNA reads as TGTGCCAGCAGGTCGGGCACTAAGAACACTGAAGCTTTCTTT. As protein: CASRSGTKNTEAFF.

In nucleotides, the CDR3 is TGTGCCAGTACGACCGGGGGATGGAACACTGAAGCTTTCTTT. Residues: CASTTGGWNTEAFF. The chain uses TRBV27 and TRBJ1-1, with D perhaps matching TRBD1 (5 bases). CDR3 length equals 14 residues. V lost 9 bases to trimming and J lost 1 base, with 15 bases between them. Germline assignment: CDR1 MNHEY and CDR2 SMNVEV (reference sequence).

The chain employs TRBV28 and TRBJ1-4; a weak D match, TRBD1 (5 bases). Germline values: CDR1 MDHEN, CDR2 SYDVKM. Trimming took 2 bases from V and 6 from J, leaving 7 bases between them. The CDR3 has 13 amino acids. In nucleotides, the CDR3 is TGTGCCAGCAGTTTAGCCAGGGATGAAAAACTGTTTTTT. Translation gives CASSLARDEKLFF. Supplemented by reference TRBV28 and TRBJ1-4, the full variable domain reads DVKVTQSSRYLVKRTGEKVFLECVQDMDHENMFWYRQDPGLGLRLIYFSYDVKMKEKGDIPEGYSVSREKKERFSLILESASTNQTSMYLCASSLARDEKLFFGSGTQLSVL.

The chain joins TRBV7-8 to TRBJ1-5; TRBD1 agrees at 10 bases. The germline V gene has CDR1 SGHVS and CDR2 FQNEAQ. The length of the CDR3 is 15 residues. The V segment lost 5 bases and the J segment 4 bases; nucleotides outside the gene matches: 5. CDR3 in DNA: TGTGCCAGCAGCAGAGGGACAGGGGAAAATCAGCCCCAGCATTTT. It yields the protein CASSRGTGENQPQHF.

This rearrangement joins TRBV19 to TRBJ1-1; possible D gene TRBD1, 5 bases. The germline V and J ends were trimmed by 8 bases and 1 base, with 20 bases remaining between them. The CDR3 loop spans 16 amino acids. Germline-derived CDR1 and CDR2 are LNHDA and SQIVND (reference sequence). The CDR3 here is CASRLMTEGSNTEAFF. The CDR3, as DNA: TGTGCCAGTCGCCTAATGACAGAAGGATCGAACACTGAAGCTTTCTTT.

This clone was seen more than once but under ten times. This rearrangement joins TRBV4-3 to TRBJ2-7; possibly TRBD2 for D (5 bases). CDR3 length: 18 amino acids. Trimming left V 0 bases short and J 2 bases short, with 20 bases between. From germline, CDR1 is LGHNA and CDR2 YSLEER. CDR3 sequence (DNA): TGCGCCAGCAGCCAAGACCATATACACGGAGGATGGGCCTACGAGCAGTACTTC. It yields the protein CASSQDHIHGGWAYEQYF.

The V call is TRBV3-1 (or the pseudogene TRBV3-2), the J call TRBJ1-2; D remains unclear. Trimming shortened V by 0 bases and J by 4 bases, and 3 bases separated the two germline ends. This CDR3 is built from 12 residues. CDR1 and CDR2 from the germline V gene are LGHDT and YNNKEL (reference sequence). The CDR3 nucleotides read TGTGCCAGCAGCCAAGAGTTCTATGGCTACACCTTC. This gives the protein CASSQEFYGYTF.

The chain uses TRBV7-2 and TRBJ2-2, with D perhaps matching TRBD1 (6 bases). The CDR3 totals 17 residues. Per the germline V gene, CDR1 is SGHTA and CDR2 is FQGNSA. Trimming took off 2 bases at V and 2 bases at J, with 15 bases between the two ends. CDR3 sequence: CASSLTGPSLNTGELFF. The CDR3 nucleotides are TGTGCCAGCAGCTTAACAGGGCCCTCCTTAAACACCGGGGAGCTGTTTTTT.

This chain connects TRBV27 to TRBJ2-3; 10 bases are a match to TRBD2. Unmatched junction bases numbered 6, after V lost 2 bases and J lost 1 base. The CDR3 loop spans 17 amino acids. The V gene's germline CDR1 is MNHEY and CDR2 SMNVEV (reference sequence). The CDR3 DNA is TGTGCCAGCAGTTTAGTCGAACTAGCGGGGCGCACAGATACGCAGTATTTT. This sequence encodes CASSLVELAGRTDTQYF.

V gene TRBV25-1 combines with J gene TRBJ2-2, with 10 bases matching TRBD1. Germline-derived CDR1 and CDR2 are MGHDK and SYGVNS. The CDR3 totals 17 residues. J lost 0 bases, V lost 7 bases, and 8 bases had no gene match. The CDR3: CASIGTGDATNTGELFF. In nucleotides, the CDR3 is TGTGCCAGCATAGGGACAGGGGACGCCACGAACACCGGGGAGCTGTTTTTT.

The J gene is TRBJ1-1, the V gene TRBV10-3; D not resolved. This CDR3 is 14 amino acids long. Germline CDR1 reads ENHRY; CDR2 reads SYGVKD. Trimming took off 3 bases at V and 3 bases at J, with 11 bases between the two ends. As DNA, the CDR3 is TGTGCCATCAGTGAACGGCCCATGGACACTGAAGCTTTCTTT. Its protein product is CAISERPMDTEAFF.

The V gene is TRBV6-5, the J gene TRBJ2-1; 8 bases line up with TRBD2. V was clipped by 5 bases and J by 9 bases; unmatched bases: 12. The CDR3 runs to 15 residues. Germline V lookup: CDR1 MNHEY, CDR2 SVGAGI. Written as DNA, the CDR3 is TGTGCCAGCAGTCGCCCGCGGGGGGCCCAATCTGAGCAGTTCTTC. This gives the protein CASSRPRGAQSEQFF.

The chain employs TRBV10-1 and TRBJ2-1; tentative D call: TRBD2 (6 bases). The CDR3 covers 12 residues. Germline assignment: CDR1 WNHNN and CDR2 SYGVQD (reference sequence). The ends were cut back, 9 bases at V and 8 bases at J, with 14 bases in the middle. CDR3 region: CARFPGVHEQFF. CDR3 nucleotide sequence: TGCGCCAGATTTCCGGGGGTGCATGAGCAGTTCTTC.

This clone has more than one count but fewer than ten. The CDR3 DNA sequence: TGTGCCTGTTCTTCAGGGGGAGGCTACACCTTC. Translating gives CACSSGGGYTF. The V call is TRBV30, the J call TRBJ1-2, with 7 positions matching TRBD1. CDR1 is GTSNPN and CDR2 is SVGIG in the germline V gene (reference sequence). V trimming: 6 bases; J trimming: 8 bases; junction bases outside the gene matches: 6. The CDR3 covers 11 residues.

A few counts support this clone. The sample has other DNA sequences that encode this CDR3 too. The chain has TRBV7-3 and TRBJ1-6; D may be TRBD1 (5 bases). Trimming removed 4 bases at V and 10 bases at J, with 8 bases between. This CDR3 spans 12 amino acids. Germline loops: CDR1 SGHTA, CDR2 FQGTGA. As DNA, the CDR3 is TGTGCCAGCAGCTCAGGGAACTCACCCCTCCACTTT. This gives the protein CASSSGNSPLHF.

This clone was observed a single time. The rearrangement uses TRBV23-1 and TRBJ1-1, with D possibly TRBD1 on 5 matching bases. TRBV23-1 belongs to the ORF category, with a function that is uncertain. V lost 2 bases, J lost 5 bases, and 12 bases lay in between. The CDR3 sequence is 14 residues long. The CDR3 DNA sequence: TGCGCCAGCAGTCAAGGGACCCTCGGGACTGAAGCTTTCTTT. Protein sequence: CASSQGTLGTEAFF.

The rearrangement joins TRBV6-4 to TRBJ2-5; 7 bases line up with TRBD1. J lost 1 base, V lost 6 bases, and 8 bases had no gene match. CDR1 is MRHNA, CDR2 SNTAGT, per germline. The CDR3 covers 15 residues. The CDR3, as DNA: TGTGCCAGCAGCCCGACAGGGAACCCCCAAGAGACCCAGTACTTC. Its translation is CASSPTGNPQETQYF.

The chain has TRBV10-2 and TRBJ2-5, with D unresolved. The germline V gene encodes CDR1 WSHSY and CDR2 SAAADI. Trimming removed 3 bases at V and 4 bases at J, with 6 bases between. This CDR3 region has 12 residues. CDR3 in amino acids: CASSDVRETQYF. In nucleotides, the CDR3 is TGCGCCAGCAGTGATGTCCGAGAGACCCAGTACTTC.

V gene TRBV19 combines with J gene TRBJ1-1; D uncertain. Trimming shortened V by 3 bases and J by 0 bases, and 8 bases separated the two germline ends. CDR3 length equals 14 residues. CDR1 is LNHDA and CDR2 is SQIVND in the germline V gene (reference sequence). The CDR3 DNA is TGTGCCAGTAGTATTCCCGGGCTGAACACTGAAGCTTTCTTT. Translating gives CASSIPGLNTEAFF. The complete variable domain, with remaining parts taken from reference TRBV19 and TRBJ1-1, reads DGGITQSPKYLFRKEGQNVTLSCEQNLNHDAMYWYRQDPGQGLRLIYYSQIVNDFQKGDIAEGYSVSREKKESFPLTVTSAQKNPTAFYLCASSIPGLNTEAFFGQGTRLTVV.

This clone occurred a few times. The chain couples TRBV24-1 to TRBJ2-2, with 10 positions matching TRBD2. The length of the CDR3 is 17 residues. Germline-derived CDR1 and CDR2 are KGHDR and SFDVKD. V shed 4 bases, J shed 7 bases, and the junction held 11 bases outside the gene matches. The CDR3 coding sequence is TGTGCCACCAGTGACCCACCCGGGACTAGCGTGGGCGGGGAGCTGTTTTTT. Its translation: CATSDPPGTSVGGELFF.